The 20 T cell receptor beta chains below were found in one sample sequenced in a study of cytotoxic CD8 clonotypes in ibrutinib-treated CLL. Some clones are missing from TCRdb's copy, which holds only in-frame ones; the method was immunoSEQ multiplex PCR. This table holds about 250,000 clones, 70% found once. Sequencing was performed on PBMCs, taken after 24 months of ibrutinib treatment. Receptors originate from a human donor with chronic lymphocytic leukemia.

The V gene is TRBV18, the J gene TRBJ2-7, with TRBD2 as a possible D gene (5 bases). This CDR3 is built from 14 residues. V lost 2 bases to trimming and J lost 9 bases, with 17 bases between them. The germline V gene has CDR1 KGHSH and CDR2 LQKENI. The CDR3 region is CASSPGSESNVQYF. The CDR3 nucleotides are TGTGCCAGCTCACCAGGTAGCGAGTCCAATGTGCAGTACTTC. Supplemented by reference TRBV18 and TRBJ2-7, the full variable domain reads NAGVMQNPRHLVRRRGQEARLRCSPMKGHSHVYWYRQLPEEGLKFMVYLQKENIIDESGMPKERFSAEFPKEGPSILRIQQVVRGDSAAYFCASSPGSESNVQYFGPGTRLTVT.

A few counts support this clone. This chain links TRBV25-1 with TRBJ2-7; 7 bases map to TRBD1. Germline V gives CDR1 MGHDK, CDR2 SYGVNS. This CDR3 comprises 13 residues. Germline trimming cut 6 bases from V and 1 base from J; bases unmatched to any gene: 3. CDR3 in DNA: TGTGCCAGCAGCCGGGACAGATCCTACGAGCAGTACTTC. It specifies CASSRDRSYEQYF.

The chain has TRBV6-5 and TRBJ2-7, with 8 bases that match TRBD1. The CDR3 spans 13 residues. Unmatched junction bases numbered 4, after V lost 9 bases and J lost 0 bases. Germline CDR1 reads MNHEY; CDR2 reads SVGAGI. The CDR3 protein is CASKTGASYEQYF. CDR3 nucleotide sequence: TGTGCCAGTAAGACAGGGGCCTCCTACGAGCAGTACTTC.

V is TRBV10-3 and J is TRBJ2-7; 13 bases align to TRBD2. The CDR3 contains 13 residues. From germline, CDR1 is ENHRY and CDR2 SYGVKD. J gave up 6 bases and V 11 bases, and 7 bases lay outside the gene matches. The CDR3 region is CAVGLAGLAEQYF. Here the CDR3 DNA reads TGTGCCGTGGGACTAGCGGGACTCGCCGAGCAGTACTTC.

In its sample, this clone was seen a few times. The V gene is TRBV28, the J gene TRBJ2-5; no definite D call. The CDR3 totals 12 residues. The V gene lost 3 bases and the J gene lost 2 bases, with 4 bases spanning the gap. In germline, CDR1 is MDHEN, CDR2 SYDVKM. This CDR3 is CASSFGQETQYF. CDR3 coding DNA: TGTGCCAGCAGTTTCGGGCAAGAGACCCAGTACTTC. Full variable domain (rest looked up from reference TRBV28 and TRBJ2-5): DVKVTQSSRYLVKRTGEKVFLECVQDMDHENMFWYRQDPGLGLRLIYFSYDVKMKEKGDIPEGYSVSREKKERFSLILESASTNQTSMYLCASSFGQETQYFGPGTRLLVL.

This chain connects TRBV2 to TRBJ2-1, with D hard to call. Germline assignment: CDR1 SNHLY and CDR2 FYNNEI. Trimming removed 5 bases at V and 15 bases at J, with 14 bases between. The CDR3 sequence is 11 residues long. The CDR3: CASSPRSEPFF. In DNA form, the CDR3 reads TGTGCCAGCAGTCCCCGGTCAGAACCGTTCTTC. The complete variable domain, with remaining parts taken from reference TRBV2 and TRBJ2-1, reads EPEVTQTPSHQVTQMGQEVILRCVPISNHLYFYWYRQILGQKVEFLVSFYNNEISEKSEIFDDQFSVERPDGSNFTLKIRSTKLEDSAMYFCASSPRSEPFFGPGTRLTVL.

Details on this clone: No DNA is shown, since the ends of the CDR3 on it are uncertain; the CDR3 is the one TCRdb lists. The CDR3 protein is CASSAQTGGFLAEQYF. The chain has TRBV7-2 and TRBJ2-7; TRBD1 is the table's D call and was not checked against the DNA. The CDR3 is 16 amino acids long, termini counted. Germline CDR1 is SGHTA and CDR2 is FQGNSA.

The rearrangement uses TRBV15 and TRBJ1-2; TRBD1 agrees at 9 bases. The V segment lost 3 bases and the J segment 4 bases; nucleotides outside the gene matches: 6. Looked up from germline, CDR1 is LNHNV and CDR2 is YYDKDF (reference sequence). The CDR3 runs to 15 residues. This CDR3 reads CATSSGQGNFYGYTF. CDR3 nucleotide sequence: TGTGCCACCAGCAGCGGACAGGGGAATTTCTATGGCTACACCTTC.

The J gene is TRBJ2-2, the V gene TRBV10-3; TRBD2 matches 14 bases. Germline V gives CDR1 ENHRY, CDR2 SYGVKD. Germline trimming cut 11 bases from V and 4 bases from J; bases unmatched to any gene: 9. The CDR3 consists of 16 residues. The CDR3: CASTGTSGRGTGELFF. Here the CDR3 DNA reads TGTGCCTCAACCGGGACTAGCGGGAGAGGCACCGGGGAGCTGTTTTTT.

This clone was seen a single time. CDR3: CAISPSGVVNEQFF. CDR3 coding DNA: TGTGCCATCAGTCCTAGCGGGGTAGTTAATGAGCAGTTCTTC. The rearrangement links TRBV10-3 to TRBJ2-1; TRBD2 agrees at 9 bases. This CDR3 region has 14 residues. Unmatched junction bases numbered 6, after V lost 5 bases and J lost 7 bases. Germline V gene data show CDR1 as ENHRY and CDR2 as SYGVKD.

The CDR3 here is CASSLVGGGYTF. CDR3 DNA: TGTGCCAGCAGCTTAGTAGGGGGTGGCTACACCTTC. The chain joins TRBV7-9 to TRBJ1-2; perhaps TRBD1 as D (6 bases). The CDR3 consists of 12 residues. From germline, CDR1 is SEHNR and CDR2 FQNEAQ (reference sequence). Trimming left V 1 base short and J 7 bases short, with 7 bases between.

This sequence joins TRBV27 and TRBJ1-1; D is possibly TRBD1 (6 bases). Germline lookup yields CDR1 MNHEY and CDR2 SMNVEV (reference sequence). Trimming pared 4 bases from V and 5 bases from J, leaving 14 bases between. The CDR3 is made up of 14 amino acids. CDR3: CASSWGGQWTEAFF. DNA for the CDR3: TGTGCCAGCAGTTGGGGGGGGCAATGGACTGAAGCTTTCTTT.

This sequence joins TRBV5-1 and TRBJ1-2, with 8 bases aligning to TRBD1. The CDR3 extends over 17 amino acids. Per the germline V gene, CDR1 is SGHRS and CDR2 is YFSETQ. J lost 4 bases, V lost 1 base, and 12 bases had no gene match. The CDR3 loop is CASSLWTGIYGAYGYTF. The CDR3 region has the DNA TGCGCCAGCAGCTTGTGGACAGGGATTTATGGGGCCTATGGCTACACCTTC.

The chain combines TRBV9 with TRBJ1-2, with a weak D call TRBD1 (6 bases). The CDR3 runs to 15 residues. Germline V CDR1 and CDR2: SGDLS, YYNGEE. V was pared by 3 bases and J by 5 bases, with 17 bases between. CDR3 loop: CASSAERQDPYGYTF. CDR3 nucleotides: TGTGCCAGCAGCGCGGAAAGACAGGACCCATATGGCTACACCTTC.

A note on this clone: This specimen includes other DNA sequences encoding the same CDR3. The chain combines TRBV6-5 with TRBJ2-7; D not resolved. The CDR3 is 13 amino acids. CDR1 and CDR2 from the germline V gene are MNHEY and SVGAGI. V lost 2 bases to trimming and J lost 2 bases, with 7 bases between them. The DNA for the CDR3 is TGTGCCAGCAGTTACGCGCCCACCTACGAGCAGTACTTC. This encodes CASSYAPTYEQYF.

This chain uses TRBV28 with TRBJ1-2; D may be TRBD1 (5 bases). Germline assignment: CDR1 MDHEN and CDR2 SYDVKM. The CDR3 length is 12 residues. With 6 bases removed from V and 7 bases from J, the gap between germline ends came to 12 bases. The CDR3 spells CASRGPQGGYTF. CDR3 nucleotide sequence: TGTGCCAGCAGGGGGCCCCAGGGTGGCTACACCTTC.

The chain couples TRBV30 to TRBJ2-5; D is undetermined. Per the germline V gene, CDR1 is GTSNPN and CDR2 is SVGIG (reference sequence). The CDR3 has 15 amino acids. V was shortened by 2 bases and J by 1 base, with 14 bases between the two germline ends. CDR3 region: CAWSPGPGPQETQYF. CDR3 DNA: TGTGCCTGGAGTCCGGGCCCTGGGCCCCAAGAGACCCAGTACTTC.

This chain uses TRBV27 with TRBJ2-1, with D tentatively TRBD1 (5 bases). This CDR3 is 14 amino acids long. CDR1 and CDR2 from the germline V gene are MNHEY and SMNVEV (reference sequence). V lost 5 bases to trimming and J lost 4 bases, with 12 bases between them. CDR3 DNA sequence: TGTGCCAGCAGTCCGTTCGGACATTACAATGAGCAGTTCTTC. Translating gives CASSPFGHYNEQFF.

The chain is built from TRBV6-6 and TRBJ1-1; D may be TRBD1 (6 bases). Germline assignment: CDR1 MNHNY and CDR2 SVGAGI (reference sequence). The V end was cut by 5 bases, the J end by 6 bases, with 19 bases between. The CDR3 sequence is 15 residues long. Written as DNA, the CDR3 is TGTGCCAGCAGTCCCCTAGAGGGGGGTGATCCTGAAGCTTTCTTT. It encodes CASSPLEGGDPEAFF.

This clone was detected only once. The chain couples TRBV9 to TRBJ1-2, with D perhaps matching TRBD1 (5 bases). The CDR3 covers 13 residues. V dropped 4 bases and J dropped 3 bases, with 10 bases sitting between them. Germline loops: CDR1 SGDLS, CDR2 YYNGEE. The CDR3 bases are TGTGCCAGCAGCCGAGACAGCTACTATGGCTACACCTTC. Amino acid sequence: CASSRDSYYGYTF.